The TCR beta chain under discussion was sequenced for a study of long-term antiretroviral therapy in people with HIV. Study outcomes and limitations: Clones expanded before ART dominated the repertoire at all time points. CDR3 length ranges were narrower in HIV repertoires than in controls. After ART, diversity increased yet remained lower than transplant donor controls.

Treatment for every participant with HIV took place in the United States. At the survey level, the v3.0 immunoSEQ assay was run. Generated by immunoSEQ multiplex PCR, the TCRdb table keeps only in-frame clones and is missing some. The table shows tens of thousands of clones, with more than 65% occurring only once. A note on this clone: What it binds is not known.

Germline loops: CDR1 GTSNPN, CDR2 SVGIG (reference sequence). V gave up 0 bases and J gave up 6 bases, with 9 bases separating them. There are 13 residues in the CDR3. The sample consisted of unsorted PBMCs, taken 0.1 years before starting antiretroviral therapy. The origin of this receptor is a man younger than 30 with HIV. This chain uses TRBV30 with TRBJ1-5, with D possibly being TRBD1 (5 bases). The CDR3 spells CAWSVLGGQPQHF. The CDR3 DNA sequence: TGTGCCTGGAGTGTATTGGGGGGTCAGCCCCAGCATTTT.